A single sample is the source of the 20 T cell receptor beta chains below, sequenced in a study of T cells in Graves' hyperthyroidism and ophthalmopathy. It was RNA transcripts that yielded the amplified TCR beta CDR3 regions. A first-round RT-PCR of the TCR CDR3 used the HTBI primer set. A single record per CDR3 protein comes from TCRdb applying MiXCR to the multiplex PCR reads. Of over 450,000 distinct CDR3 sequences in the sample, approximately 15% were seen once. Sequencing was done on a sample of blood. These receptor sequences come from a young woman with Graves' hyperthyroidism.

V usage is TRBV4-1 and J usage is TRBJ2-1, with a tentative D call TRBD2 (5 bases). V was shortened by 3 bases and J by 1 base, with 10 bases between the two germline ends. The CDR3 has 15 amino acids. Germline V gives CDR1 MGHRA, CDR2 YSYEKL. CDR3 nucleotide sequence: TGCGCCAGCAGCCACCGAGCGGAATCCTACAATGAGCAGTTCTTC. Translation gives CASSHRAESYNEQFF.

This clonotype was picked up many times. V usage is TRBV11-3 and J usage is TRBJ2-5; D perhaps matches TRBD2 (6 bases). Germline-derived CDR1 and CDR2 are SGHNT and YENEEA. This CDR3 has 17 residues. V lost 3 bases, J lost 3 bases, and 20 bases lay in between. CDR3 DNA: TGTGCCAGCAGCTTGGAGCTGGCCGGAGGGCCCAAAGAGACCCAGTACTTC. Translating gives CASSLELAGGPKETQYF.

This clonotype was counted ten times or more. This chain links TRBV6-1 with TRBJ1-1; D not certain. The germline CDR1 and CDR2 sequences are MNHNS and SASEGT. The CDR3 has 14 residues. The germline V and J ends were trimmed by 1 base and 4 bases, with 10 bases remaining between them. CDR3: CASSEDRDLTEAFF. CDR3 DNA: TGTGCCAGCAGTGAAGACAGAGATCTCACTGAAGCTTTCTTT.

This clonotype was detected only a few times. The rearrangement uses TRBV7-2 and TRBJ2-5; possibly TRBD2 for D (7 bases). Trimming took off 2 bases at V and 8 bases at J, with 21 bases between the two ends. Germline V gene data show CDR1 as SGHTA and CDR2 as FQGNSA. The CDR3 is 16 residues long. The CDR3 region has the DNA TGTGCCAGCAGCTTAATGTGGAGCGGGACACCCTCAACCCAGTACTTC. This translates into CASSLMWSGTPSTQYF.

This chain links TRBV10-1 with TRBJ2-2; 7 nucleotides line up with TRBD2. This CDR3 has 16 residues. Germline CDR1 is WNHNN and CDR2 is SYGVQD (reference sequence). After removal of 3 bases from V and 7 bases from J, the junction contained 11 bases not matched to a gene. CDR3: CASSDGLVGESGELFF. CDR3 sequence (DNA): TGCGCCAGCAGTGACGGACTAGTAGGAGAGAGCGGGGAGCTGTTTTTT.

V usage is TRBV29-1 and J usage is TRBJ2-3; D is possibly TRBD2 (5 bases). The CDR3 runs to 14 residues. Germline V gene sequence: CDR1 SQVTM, CDR2 ANQGSEA. The V end was cut by 3 bases, the J end by 5 bases, with 15 bases between. The CDR3 reads CSVEWVAWEDTQYF. The CDR3 DNA reads as TGCAGCGTTGAGTGGGTAGCGTGGGAAGATACGCAGTATTTT.

This clonotype was detected only a few times. The chain recombines TRBV7-2 with TRBJ2-7; TRBD2 agrees at 8 bases. After removal of 3 bases from V and 4 bases from J, the junction contained 14 bases not matched to a gene. CDR3 length: 17 amino acids. Germline V gene data show CDR1 as SGHTA and CDR2 as FQGNSA. CDR3 nucleotide sequence: TGTGCCAGCAGCTTTCACACAGCCAGCGGGAGAGGGTACGAGCAGTACTTC. Translation gives CASSFHTASGRGYEQYF.

The sample holds a few counts of this clonotype. Here the CDR3 reads CASSYSGHIYEQYV. The CDR3 region has the DNA TGTGCCAGCAGTTACTCAGGCCACATCTACGAGCAGTACGTC. V gene TRBV6-5 combines with J gene TRBJ2-7; no clear D gene. CDR3 size: 14 residues. Trimming removed 0 bases at V and 3 bases at J, with 9 bases between. In germline, CDR1 is MNHEY, CDR2 SVGAGI.

This chain joins TRBV5-1 and TRBJ1-4; D is undetermined. Germline V gene data show CDR1 as SGHRS and CDR2 as YFSETQ. V was shortened by 4 bases and J by 5 bases, with 12 bases between the two germline ends. The CDR3 length is 14 residues. This chain's CDR3 is CASSLDGLNEKLFF. For the CDR3, the DNA is TGCGCCAGCAGCCTAGACGGCTTAAATGAAAAACTGTTTTTT.

The chain recombines TRBV6-1 with TRBJ2-7, with D tentatively TRBD1 (6 bases). Germline loops: CDR1 MNHNS, CDR2 SASEGT. Trimming stripped 1 base from V and 1 base from J, with 11 bases between. The CDR3 loop spans 15 amino acids. CDR3 amino acids: CASSEVDSLSYEQYV. CDR3 bases: TGTGCCAGCAGTGAAGTGGACAGTCTATCCTACGAGCAGTACGTC.

The rearrangement joins TRBV7-9 to TRBJ2-3; perhaps D is TRBD1 or TRBD2 (5 bases each). Germline V CDR1 and CDR2: SEHNR, FQNEAQ (reference sequence). This CDR3 is 16 amino acids long. Trimming removed 5 bases from V and 4 bases from J, with 19 bases in between. CDR3 region: CASSPPGAPSPDTQYF. In DNA form, the CDR3 reads TGTGCCAGCAGCCCGCCCGGGGCCCCGAGCCCAGATACGCAGTATTTT.

The chain is built from TRBV19 and TRBJ2-3, with 8 bases identical to TRBD2. The CDR3 length is 14 residues. Trimming removed 4 bases from V and 2 bases from J; junction bases left unmatched: 2. The germline V gene has CDR1 LNHDA and CDR2 SQIVND (reference sequence). The DNA of the CDR3 is TGTGCCAGTAGTAAACTAGCGGTCACAGATACGCAGTATTTT. It is translated as CASSKLAVTDTQYF.

This clonotype showed up many times. The V gene is TRBV10-3, the J gene TRBJ1-1, with no clear D. There are 13 residues in the CDR3. Germline V gives CDR1 ENHRY, CDR2 SYGVKD. V dropped 4 bases and J dropped 0 bases, with 6 bases sitting between them. CDR3 loop: CAISGALNTEAFF. In DNA, the CDR3 is TGTGCCATCAGTGGGGCCCTGAACACTGAAGCTTTCTTT.

In the case of this clonotype: A read error is possible here, since a much larger clone lies one base away. The chain links TRBV19 to TRBJ2-1, with D uncertain. The CDR3 length is 16 residues. Germline values: CDR1 LNHDA, CDR2 SQIVND (reference sequence). Written as DNA, the CDR3 is TGTGCCAGTAGTTCCGGGCTAGGTTTCTTCTACAATGAGCAGTCCTTC. This sequence encodes CASSSGLGFFYNEQSF.

About this clonotype: A read error may be the cause here, since a much bigger clone is one base away. V and J are TRBV12-3 or TRBV12-4 and TRBJ2-7, with D possibly TRBD1 on 6 matching bases. V was pared by 5 bases and J by 3 bases, with 14 bases between. The CDR3 consists of 14 residues. As DNA, the CDR3 is TGTGCCAGCAGTGAATGGCAGGGGTTCTACGAGCAGTACTTC. This codes for CASSEWQGFYEQYF.

The chain joins TRBV4-1 to TRBJ1-6, with D possibly matching TRBD1 (6 bases). This CDR3 comprises 16 residues. In germline, CDR1 is MGHRA, CDR2 YSYEKL. Trimming left V 1 base short and J 7 bases short, with 14 bases between. The CDR3 spells CASSQVQTGNNSPLHF. The CDR3 bases are TGCGCCAGCAGCCAAGTACAGACAGGAAACAATTCACCCCTCCACTTT.

This clonotype came up once. A much larger clone differs from this one at a single base, so this may be a read error. J is TRBJ2-7 and V is TRBV11-1; 11 bases agree with TRBD1. Trimming cost V 5 bases and J 2 bases; bases outside gene matches: 8. The germline gives CDR1 SGHAT, CDR2 FQDESV (reference sequence). This CDR3 comprises 16 residues. This chain's CDR3 is CASSVRLGQGAYEQYV. In DNA, the CDR3 is TGTGCCAGCAGCGTTAGACTGGGACAGGGGGCCTACGAGCAGTACGTC.

V gene TRBV18 combines with J gene TRBJ1-2; no reliable D call. Germline V gene sequence: CDR1 KGHSH, CDR2 LQKENI. V lost 3 bases, J lost 2 bases, and 10 bases lay in between. This CDR3 has 14 amino acids. CDR3 DNA sequence: TGTGCCAGCTCACCCCAAGAGGACAACTATGGCTACACCTTC. Translating it yields CASSPQEDNYGYTF.

This clonotype has just a few counts. The genes are TRBV20-1 and TRBJ2-3, with 9 bases that match TRBD1. V shed 0 bases and J 4 bases; nucleotides not matched to a gene: 14. This CDR3 is built from 18 residues. The germline V gene encodes CDR1 DFQATT and CDR2 SNEGSKA (reference sequence). CDR3 DNA sequence: TGCAGTGCTAGAGATCATAGGGGGGGACAGGGTGGATCAGATACGCAGTATTTT. This sequence encodes CSARDHRGGQGGSDTQYF.

J is TRBJ2-1 and V is TRBV7-9; possibly TRBD2 for D (5 bases). The CDR3 covers 17 residues. V shed 5 bases and J shed 4 bases, with 21 bases lying between them. Germline V gene sequence: CDR1 SEHNR, CDR2 FQNEAQ (reference sequence). CDR3 sequence: CASSATPTSSGYNEQFF. The CDR3 nucleotides are TGTGCCAGCAGCGCCACCCCCACTAGTTCGGGTTACAATGAGCAGTTCTTC.